This TCR beta chain derives from a study of blood T cell repertoires in COVID-19. This clone was seen only once. The germline gives CDR1 ENHRY, CDR2 SYGVKD. The CDR3 loop spans 15 amino acids. Trimming removed 11 bases at V and 4 bases at J, with 23 bases between. Some clones are missing from TCRdb's copy, which holds only in-frame ones; the method was immunoSEQ multiplex PCR. Counted here are 150,000 to 200,000 clones, about 88% occurring once; the ten biggest clones make up around 1.9%. The TCR originated in a man between 65 and 79 years old with active or convalescent COVID-19. Sequenced: peripheral blood. The chain is built from TRBV10-3 and TRBJ1-2; D gene ambiguous. The CDR3 region is CASRRRLETPYGYTF. CDR3 DNA sequence: TGTGCCTCACGACGGAGACTGGAGACTCCCTATGGCTACACCTTC.